The 14 T cell receptor beta chains in this list originate from one sample, sequenced in a study of blood T cell repertoires in COVID-19. Only in-frame clones appear in the TCRdb table, and some are missing; sequencing was by immunoSEQ multiplex PCR. The repertoire holds about 59,000 clones, with 90% to 95% as singletons. What was sequenced was peripheral blood. These receptors were obtained from a human donor in a cohort sampled during active COVID-19.

This chain connects TRBV9 to TRBJ1-2; 7 bases are shared with TRBD1. CDR3 length: 14 amino acids. Germline CDR1 and CDR2: SGDLS and YYNGEE. Losses at the gene ends were 2 bases for V and 8 bases for J; bases not matched to a gene: 9. This CDR3 reads CASSVSRGRGGYTF. For the CDR3, the DNA is TGTGCCAGCAGCGTTTCGAGGGGGCGAGGAGGCTACACCTTC.

This chain's CDR3 is CASSLTGTNYEQYF. The CDR3 DNA sequence: TGTGCCAGCAGCTTAACGGGAACCAACTACGAGCAGTACTTC. V gene TRBV5-5 combines with J gene TRBJ2-7; weak D call: TRBD2 (5 bases). V lost 2 bases to trimming and J lost 3 bases, with 12 bases between them. Germline CDR1 is SGHKS and CDR2 is YYEKEE (reference sequence). The CDR3 has 14 amino acids.

This chain links TRBV5-6 with TRBJ2-5; 7 positions match TRBD1. This CDR3 region has 15 residues. V dropped 5 bases and J dropped 7; count of bases not matched to a gene: 14. Germline CDR1 and CDR2: SGHDT and YYEEEE. DNA of the CDR3: TGTGCCAGCAGTGAGACAGGGATTGGGTTTGGGACCCAGTACTTC. This translates into CASSETGIGFGTQYF.

V gene TRBV11-2 combines with J gene TRBJ1-1; possible D gene TRBD1, 6 bases. This CDR3 has 13 amino acids. Germline V gene data show CDR1 as SGHAT and CDR2 as FQNNGV. Trimming left V 3 bases short and J 6 bases short, with 11 bases between. The CDR3 here is CASSFSGVAEAFF. Here the CDR3 DNA reads TGTGCCAGCAGCTTTTCAGGGGTGGCTGAAGCTTTCTTT.

The chain combines TRBV15 with TRBJ2-5; D may be TRBD1 (6 bases). This CDR3 spans 15 amino acids. Per the germline V gene, CDR1 is LNHNV and CDR2 is YYDKDF (reference sequence). With 7 bases removed from V and 5 bases from J, the gap between germline ends came to 20 bases. CDR3 in amino acids: CATTPGTPTAETQYF. The CDR3 DNA reads TGTGCCACCACCCCCGGGACACCAACCGCCGAGACCCAGTACTTC.

The chain links TRBV5-1 to TRBJ2-1, with D tentatively TRBD2 (6 bases). This CDR3 contains 15 residues. CDR1 and CDR2 (germline): SGHRS, YFSETQ. Trimming left V 3 bases short and J 2 bases short, with 12 bases between. CDR3 amino acids: CASSSTGAPYNEQFF. CDR3 in DNA: TGCGCCAGCAGCTCCACGGGAGCGCCCTACAATGAGCAGTTCTTC.

V gene TRBV5-1 combines with J gene TRBJ2-5; weak D call: TRBD2 (6 bases). Per germline, CDR1 SGHRS and CDR2 YFSETQ. The CDR3 spans 14 residues. Trimming pared 4 bases from V and 2 bases from J, leaving 12 bases between. The CDR3 spells CASSRGSVQETQYF. CDR3 in DNA: TGCGCCAGCAGCCGGGGGTCTGTGCAAGAGACCCAGTACTTC.

J is TRBJ2-7 and V is TRBV19, with 10 nucleotides matching TRBD2. Trimming at V came to 3 bases and at J to 6 bases, leaving 5 bases not matched to a gene. CDR1 and CDR2 (germline): LNHDA, SQIVND (reference sequence). This CDR3 has 14 residues. The CDR3 nucleotides read TGTGCCAGTAGTATTTATAGCGGGAGGAGCGAGCAGTACTTC. Translated, it gives CASSIYSGRSEQYF. Based on the CDR3 plus reference TRBV19 and TRBJ2-7, the full variable domain is DGGITQSPKYLFRKEGQNVTLSCEQNLNHDAMYWYRQDPGQGLRLIYYSQIVNDFQKGDIAEGYSVSREKKESFPLTVTSAQKNPTAFYLCASSIYSGRSEQYFGPGTRLTVT.

The V call is TRBV7-2, the J call TRBJ2-7, with 9 bases aligning to TRBD1. J gave up 1 base and V 7 bases, and 5 bases lay outside the gene matches. Germline loops: CDR1 SGHTA, CDR2 FQGNSA. This CDR3 has 14 residues. This CDR3 reads CASMGQGISYEQYF. CDR3 nucleotide sequence: TGTGCCAGCATGGGACAGGGAATATCCTACGAGCAGTACTTC. Full variable domain (missing parts from reference TRBV7-2 and TRBJ2-7): GAGVSQSPSNKVTEKGKDVELRCDPISGHTALYWYRQSLGQGLEFLIYFQGNSAPDKSGLPSDRFSAERTGGSVSTLTIQRTQQEDSAVYLCASMGQGISYEQYFGPGTRLTVT.

This chain uses TRBV19 with TRBJ2-2; no firm D call. The CDR3 is made up of 14 amino acids. Per the germline V gene, CDR1 is LNHDA and CDR2 is SQIVND (reference sequence). The V gene lost 3 bases and the J gene lost 0 bases, with 5 bases spanning the gap. CDR3: CASSIIPNTGELFF. The CDR3 bases are TGTGCCAGTAGTATTATTCCGAACACCGGGGAGCTGTTTTTT. Full variable domain (remainder filled in from reference TRBV19 and TRBJ2-2): DGGITQSPKYLFRKEGQNVTLSCEQNLNHDAMYWYRQDPGQGLRLIYYSQIVNDFQKGDIAEGYSVSREKKESFPLTVTSAQKNPTAFYLCASSIIPNTGELFFGEGSRLTVL.

This chain joins TRBV28 and TRBJ2-1; 9 bases match TRBD2. In germline, CDR1 is MDHEN, CDR2 SYDVKM. This CDR3 has 17 amino acids. With V trimmed by 5 bases and J by 2 bases, 10 bases remained unmatched. The CDR3: CASSGAGGAPTYNEQFF. The CDR3 coding sequence is TGTGCCAGCAGTGGGGCGGGGGGGGCTCCCACCTACAATGAGCAGTTCTTC.

V is TRBV9 and J is TRBJ2-5; a possible D gene is TRBD1 (6 bases). Per the germline V gene, CDR1 is SGDLS and CDR2 is YYNGEE. Deletions cut 4 bases from V and 4 bases from J, with 17 bases between. There are 15 residues in the CDR3. Written as DNA, the CDR3 is TGTGCCAGCAGCCCACCAGGGGTATTAGGAGAGACCCAGTACTTC. Amino acid sequence: CASSPPGVLGETQYF. Filled out from reference TRBV9 and TRBJ2-5, the complete variable domain reads DSGVTQTPKHLITATGQRVTLRCSPRSGDLSVYWYQQSLDQGLQFLIQYYNGEERAKGNILERFSAQQFPDLHSELNLSSLELGDSALYFCASSPPGVLGETQYFGPGTRLLVL.

V usage is TRBV9 and J usage is TRBJ2-7; 9 bases align to TRBD1. Trimming cost V 0 bases and J 5 bases; bases outside gene matches: 3. CDR1 and CDR2 (germline): SGDLS, YYNGEE. The CDR3 covers 14 residues. CDR3 sequence: CASSVATGGNEQYF. DNA for the CDR3: TGTGCCAGCAGCGTAGCGACAGGGGGGAACGAGCAGTACTTC.

The chain employs TRBV5-1 and TRBJ1-2; 9 bases are a match to TRBD1. Germline CDR1 is SGHRS and CDR2 is YFSETQ. The V segment lost 3 bases and the J segment 8 bases; nucleotides outside the gene matches: 11. The CDR3 is 15 amino acids. The CDR3 is CASSSPGTGLGGYTF. In DNA form, the CDR3 reads TGCGCCAGCAGCTCTCCCGGGACAGGGCTCGGGGGCTACACCTTC.